This TCR beta chain was recovered during a study of OX40 agonist ivuxolimab in advanced cancers. Regarding the research as a whole: Ivuxolimab was an agonistic, fully human IgG2 monoclonal antibody directed against OX40 (CD134), a costimulatory receptor. Intravenous ivuxolimab was administered to patients every 2 weeks at six dose levels: 0.01, 0.1, 0.3, 1.5, 3 and 10 mg/kg. Of the roughly 50 dose-escalation patients, hepatocellular carcinoma was present in 19, melanoma in roughly 15, renal cell carcinoma in 9 and head and neck cancer in 9. The dose-escalation cohort was about 83% male with a mean age of approximately 59 years, ranging from 23 to 79. Prior anti-PD-1, anti-PD-L1 or anti-CTLA-4 therapy was permitted, and checkpoint inhibitors had been received by less than 45% of dose-escalation patients. Three dose-escalation patients achieved partial responses, one with hepatocellular carcinoma and two with cutaneous melanoma. Peripheral TCRbeta sequencing was intended to test whether TCR sequence diversity was altered and clonal T-cell expansion was caused by ivuxolimab. The paper describes the monotherapy dose-escalation part (N of about 54 patients) of the phase I trial of ivuxolimab. General conclusions and limits of the study: On average, CD8+ T cells showed more expanded clones than CD4+ T cells after ivuxolimab. Low levels of normalized T-cell clonal expansion were also seen in some nonresponding patients. In the 0.1-3.0 mg/kg groups, partial responders had among the lowest normalized peripheral clonal expansion, particularly in CD8+ T cells. At doses from 0.1 to 3.0 mg/kg, clonal expansion was seen in both CD4+ and CD8+ blood T cells between baseline and week 6. Antigen specificity was not determined for the clonally expanded peripheral T cells.

Patients with a history of autoimmune disease or receiving systemic immunosuppression were excluded from the trial. Peripheral blood for TCR sequencing was drawn from every dose cohort at baseline, at cycle 4 day 1 and at cycle 7 day 1. The samples were taken from a phase I, first-in-human, multicenter, open-label dose-escalation trial of ivuxolimab. Adults with locally advanced or metastatic melanoma, renal cell, hepatocellular, or head and neck squamous cell carcinoma were enrolled in the trial. Before TCR sequencing, CD4+ T cells and CD8+ T cells were sorted from peripheral blood as separate populations. The germline V and J ends show losses of 1 base and 4 bases respectively, and no gene match explains 8 bases of the junction. The germline V gene supplies CDR1 SGHDN and CDR2 FVKESK. From cysteine to phenylalanine, the CDR3 is 16 amino acids long. Here the CDR3 DNA is all that survives: 48 bases in frame from base 1.

Genomic DNA was isolated from the sorted cells so that the TCRbeta CDR3 region could be sequenced. TCRbeta CDR3 regions were sequenced using the immunoSEQ Assay. In its TCRdb copy, this immuneACCESS table keeps in-frame sequences only and misses some clones. Where compared with another copy, unresolved V genes explain less than half of these, and the others have no known cause. The sample contains roughly 100,000 clones, just over 90% of them found a single time. Roughly 0.5% of the sample belongs to the ten largest clones. About this clone: The antigen it binds to is not known. Base qualities are not at hand, and no much larger clone is one base apart.

The receptor chain draws on TRBV14 and TRBJ2-5, with 8 bases in between that match TRBD1. The clonotype originates from an adult with an advanced solid tumor such as melanoma, head and neck, liver or kidney cancer. The source was CD4+ or CD8+ T cells sorted from blood, collected in a trial of the OX40 agonist ivuxolimab. The nucleotides read TGTGCCAGCAGCCAAGCCGGACAGGGTCGAAGAGAGACCCAGTACTTC. This encodes CASSQAGQGRRETQYF.